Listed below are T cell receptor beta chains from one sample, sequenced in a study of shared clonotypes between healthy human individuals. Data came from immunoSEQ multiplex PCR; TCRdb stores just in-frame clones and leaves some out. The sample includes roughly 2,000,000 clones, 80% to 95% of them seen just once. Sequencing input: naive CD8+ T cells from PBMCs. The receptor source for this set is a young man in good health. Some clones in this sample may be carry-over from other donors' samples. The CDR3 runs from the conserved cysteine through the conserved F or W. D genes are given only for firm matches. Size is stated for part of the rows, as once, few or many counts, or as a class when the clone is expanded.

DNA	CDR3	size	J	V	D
TGTGCCAGCAGCTTATCGCCCGGACACGTCAGCACAGATACGCAGTATTTT	CASSLSPGHVSTDTQYF	once	TRBJ2-3	TRBV7-7	NA
TGTGCCACCGGGGAACAGGGAGGAAACACCATATATTTT	CATGEQGGNTIYF	once	TRBJ1-3	TRBV10-3	NA
TGTGCCAGCAGCGTAGCGGGGTCCTACGAGCAGTACTTC	CASSVAGSYEQYF	NA	TRBJ2-7	TRBV9	NA
TGTGCCAGCAGCTTCGACAGGGGTAACTACGAGCAGTACTTC	CASSFDRGNYEQYF	NA	TRBJ2-7	TRBV7-9	TRBD1
TGTGCCAGTAGCGCCTTAGCGGTCGTAAGCACAGATACGCAGTATTTT	CASSALAVVSTDTQYF	NA	TRBJ2-3	TRBV19	NA
TGTGCCAGCAGTTTATTAGGGCAGCCCCAGCATTTT	CASSLLGQPQHF	few	TRBJ1-5	TRBV27	NA
TGTGCCAGCAGTGATGAGACCAACGTGGAGACCCAGTACTTC	CASSDETNVETQYF	NA	TRBJ2-5	TRBV6-1	NA
TGCGCCAGCAGCCAATCTATACAGGGAAACTATGGCTACACCTTC	CASSQSIQGNYGYTF	NA	TRBJ1-2	TRBV4-3	NA
TGCGCCAGCAGCCCAGCGGGGAGGACAGGCAACTACGAGCAGTACTTC	CASSPAGRTGNYEQYF	NA	TRBJ2-7	TRBV4-1	NA
TGTGCCAGCAGCCTGGGTGGCGGGATAAGAGAGACCCAGTACTTC	CASSLGGGIRETQYF	NA	TRBJ2-5	TRBV7-6	NA
TGCGCCAGCAGCCCCGCCCGACTAGCGGGATACAGTGAGCAGTTCTTC	CASSPARLAGYSEQFF	NA	TRBJ2-1	TRBV5-1	TRBD2
TGTGCCAGCAGCCTCACGGATGAGCAGTTCTTC	CASSLTDEQFF	NA	TRBJ2-1	TRBV11-2	NA
TGTGCCAGTAGTTGGGTAGCTACAGATACGCAGTATTTT	CASSWVATDTQYF	NA	TRBJ2-3	TRBV19	NA
TGTGCCAGCAGCTTAAATCCCCACCACCCAGAGACAGGGGTTGGCTACACCTTC	CASSLNPHHPETGVGYTF	NA	TRBJ1-2	TRBV7-3	TRBD1
TGTGCCAGCAGCTTTCCCGGGCCCGAGAGAGGGGATGGCTACACCTTC	CASSFPGPERGDGYTF	NA	TRBJ1-2	TRBV5-6	NA
TGTGCCAGCCACTACGAGCAGTACTTC	CASHYEQYF	NA	TRBJ2-7	TRBV27	NA
TGTGCCAGCAGCTTAGTAGCGGGAGACACCGGGGAGCTGTTTTTT	CASSLVAGDTGELFF	NA	TRBJ2-2	TRBV7-9	TRBD2
TGTGCCAGCAGTTTCCGGGACAGGGGCCCTGAGCAGTACTTC	CASSFRDRGPEQYF	NA	TRBJ2-7	TRBV27	TRBD1
TGTGCCTGGTTGCCAAAGGATGGCTACACCTTC	CAWLPKDGYTF	NA	TRBJ1-2	TRBV30	NA
TGTGCCAGAAGCCCCATCCGTCCCGCTAGCAATCAGCCCCAGCATTTT	CARSPIRPASNQPQHF	few	TRBJ1-5	TRBV5-3	NA
TGTGCCAGCAGCGTGCGGGTGACTAGCGGGAGGTCGACCGGGGAGCTGTTTTTT	CASSVRVTSGRSTGELFF	NA	TRBJ2-2	TRBV7-8	TRBD2
TGTGCCAGCAGCCGTAGGAGCGATTCCTACAATGAGCAGTTCTTC	CASSRRSDSYNEQFF	NA	TRBJ2-1	TRBV11-2	NA
TGCGCCAGCAGCGCGGGACTAGCGACCGGGGAGCTGTTTTTT	CASSAGLATGELFF	once	TRBJ2-2	TRBV5-1	TRBD2
TGTGCCAGCTGGGCGGTCACCTACGAGCAGTACTTC	CASWAVTYEQYF	NA	TRBJ2-7	TRBV6-6	NA
TGTGCCAGCAGCTTGGGGGGTACGAACACTGAAGCTTTCTTT	CASSLGGTNTEAFF	NA	TRBJ1-1	TRBV7-9	NA
TGTGCCAGCAGTTACTCGGCGGAAGATGAAAAACTGTTTTTT	CASSYSAEDEKLFF	NA	TRBJ1-4	TRBV6-5	NA